These T cell receptor beta chains were read from a single sample in a study of OX40 agonist ivuxolimab in advanced cancers. Only in-frame clones appear in the TCRdb table, and some are missing; sequencing was by immunoSEQ multiplex PCR. The table includes over 55,000 clones, 84% detected once. The input for sequencing was CD4+ or CD8+ T cells sorted from blood, taken in a trial of the OX40 agonist ivuxolimab. These receptor sequences come from an adult with an advanced solid tumor such as melanoma, head and neck, liver or kidney cancer. Each CDR3 is given with its conserved first and last residue. The order of the fields is D gene, CDR3 length, clone size, J gene, V gene, CDR3 DNA, CDR3 protein. The D gene is left open where the match is weak. Not every row has a clone size; where given, it reads once, few, many or a size class.

D: TRBD2
length: 18
size: .
J: TRBJ2-3
V: TRBV28
DNA: TGTGCCAGCAGTGGACTCGGGACTAGCGGGGGGGCCGCAGATACGCAGTATTTT
CDR3: CASSGLGTSGGAADTQYF

D: TRBD1
length: 18
size: .
J: TRBJ1-5
V: TRBV7-8
DNA: TGTGCCAGCAGTCCAAACCCACCGACAGGGGGCCGGAGTCAGCCCCAGCATTTT
CDR3: CASSPNPPTGGRSQPQHF

D: TRBD1
length: 15
size: .
J: TRBJ1-6
V: TRBV27
DNA: TGTGCCAGCAGTCCTCCACAGGGGGCGGGCTCACCCCTCCACTTT
CDR3: CASSPPQGAGSPLHF

D: .
length: 16
size: .
J: TRBJ1-2
V: TRBV28
DNA: TGTGCCAGCAGTTTTCTGGGACGGCCGATTAACTATGGCTACACCTTC
CDR3: CASSFLGRPINYGYTF

D: .
length: 14
size: .
J: TRBJ2-3
V: TRBV6-1
DNA: TGTGCCAGCAGTGGAACGTTCCCCCCGGATACGCAGTATTTT
CDR3: CASSGTFPPDTQYF

D: .
length: 14
size: .
J: TRBJ1-2
V: TRBV5-4
DNA: TGTGCCAGCAGCGAGACACAGGGTAGATATGGCTACACCTTC
CDR3: CASSETQGRYGYTF

D: .
length: 14
size: .
J: TRBJ2-3
V: TRBV15
DNA: TGTGCCACCAGCAGAGATAGAGGTGCAGATACGCAGTATTTT
CDR3: CATSRDRGADTQYF

D: TRBD2
length: 15
size: few
J: TRBJ2-2
V: TRBV5-1
DNA: TGCGCCAGCAGCTCCCCAGCGGGGGACACCGGGGAGCTGTTTTTT
CDR3: CASSSPAGDTGELFF

D: .
length: 15
size: .
J: TRBJ2-2
V: TRBV15
DNA: TGTGCCACCAGCGGCGGCAGCCCGAGCACCGGGGAGCTGTTTTTT
CDR3: CATSGGSPSTGELFF

D: .
length: 11
size: .
J: TRBJ1-2
V: TRBV20-1
DNA: TGCAGTGCTAATCCTACCTATGGCTACACCTTC
CDR3: CSANPTYGYTF

D: .
length: 15
size: .
J: TRBJ1-1
V: TRBV5-1
DNA: TGCGCCAGCAGCTTGGTGCAGGGAATGAACACTGAAGCTTTCTTT
CDR3: CASSLVQGMNTEAFF

D: .
length: 14
size: .
J: TRBJ2-2
V: TRBV28
DNA: TGTGCCAGCCAACTCAACGGGGCCACCGGGGAGCTGTTTTTT
CDR3: CASQLNGATGELFF

D: TRBD1
length: 16
size: .
J: TRBJ1-6
V: TRBV5-1
DNA: TGCGCCAGCAGCCAAGAACCGGGACAGGGTTCTGCACCCCTCCACTTT
CDR3: CASSQEPGQGSAPLHF

D: TRBD1
length: 15
size: few
J: TRBJ1-6
V: TRBV28
DNA: TGTGCCAGCAGTCCCGGACAGGCCGATAATTCACCCCTCCACTTT
CDR3: CASSPGQADNSPLHF

D: TRBD1
length: 17
size: once
J: TRBJ2-1
V: TRBV28
DNA: TGTGCCAGCAGTTTACCCCGGGACAGGGCTTATCACAATGAGCAGTTCTTC
CDR3: CASSLPRDRAYHNEQFF

D: .
length: 14
size: few
J: TRBJ1-5
V: TRBV28
DNA: TGTGCCAGCAGTTTAGGCGCACAAAATCAGCCCCAGCATTTT
CDR3: CASSLGAQNQPQHF

D: .
length: 14
size: .
J: TRBJ1-1
V: TRBV9
DNA: TGTGCCAGCAGCGTAGACGGAGGCGGGACTGAAGCTTTCTTT
CDR3: CASSVDGGGTEAFF

D: TRBD2
length: 16
size: .
J: TRBJ2-3
V: TRBV5-4
DNA: TGTGCCAGCAGCCGAAGACTAGCGGGGACCACAGATACGCAGTATTTT
CDR3: CASSRRLAGTTDTQYF

D: TRBD1
length: 14
size: .
J: TRBJ1-5
V: TRBV19
DNA: TGTGCCAGTAGTATCACAGGGGACAATCAGCCCCAGCATTTT
CDR3: CASSITGDNQPQHF

D: TRBD1
length: 16
size: .
J: TRBJ1-5
V: TRBV28
DNA: TGTGCCAGCAGGAGTTACGTTGGGACAGGGAGTCAGCCCCAGCATTTT
CDR3: CASRSYVGTGSQPQHF

D: .
length: 12
size: .
J: TRBJ2-3
V: TRBV29-1
DNA: TGCAGCGGCCGGGGCCCTGGGAATACGCAGTATTTT
CDR3: CSGRGPGNTQYF

D: .
length: 14
size: .
J: TRBJ2-3
V: TRBV19
DNA: TGTGCCAGTAGTTTATATACTAGCACAGATACGCAGTATTTT
CDR3: CASSLYTSTDTQYF

D: TRBD2
length: 15
size: .
J: TRBJ2-7
V: TRBV5-4
DNA: TGTGCCAGCAGCCCCGGACTAGCGGGGGCAGGGGCCCAGTACTTC
CDR3: CASSPGLAGAGAQYF

D: TRBD2
length: 16
size: once
J: TRBJ2-7
V: TRBV4-2
DNA: TGTGCCAGCAGCCCTGCGTGGGCTAGCGGGGGGTACGAGCAGTACTTC
CDR3: CASSPAWASGGYEQYF

D: .
length: 13
size: .
J: TRBJ2-7
V: TRBV5-1
DNA: TGCGCCAGCAGCTTGGCCGGGAACGGCGAGCAGTACTTC
CDR3: CASSLAGNGEQYF

D: .
length: 14
size: .
J: TRBJ1-1
V: TRBV5-1
DNA: TGCGCCAGCAGCTTGGGGACCCGGAACACTGAAGCTTTCTTT
CDR3: CASSLGTRNTEAFF

D: .
length: 13
size: .
J: TRBJ1-1
V: TRBV7-3
DNA: TGTGCCAGCAGAGGAGGGTGGAACACTGAAGCTTTCTTT
CDR3: CASRGGWNTEAFF

D: .
length: 14
size: few
J: TRBJ2-7
V: TRBV7-2
DNA: TGTGCCAGCAGCCCGTCGTCAGTTGAGTACGGGCAGTACTTC
CDR3: CASSPSSVEYGQYF

D: .
length: 14
size: .
J: TRBJ2-1
V: TRBV7-2
DNA: TGTGCCAGCAGCTTAGTTCCCGGGGACAATGAGCAGTTCTTC
CDR3: CASSLVPGDNEQFF

D: .
length: 15
size: .
J: TRBJ1-6
V: TRBV5-6
DNA: TGTGCCAGCAGCGTCAGGGAGACAGTGGGATCACCCCTCCACTTT
CDR3: CASSVRETVGSPLHF

D: .
length: 14
size: few
J: TRBJ2-7
V: TRBV2
DNA: TGTGCCAGCATTCAGACACTTTCCTCCTACGAGCAGTACTTC
CDR3: CASIQTLSSYEQYF

D: TRBD1
length: 14
size: few
J: TRBJ1-6
V: TRBV4-2
DNA: TGTGCCAGCAGCCAAGCACAGGGGAATTCACCCCTCCACTTT
CDR3: CASSQAQGNSPLHF

D: .
length: 12
size: .
J: TRBJ2-1
V: TRBV5-6
DNA: TGTGCCAGCAGCTTGAAGGACAATGAGCAGTTCTTC
CDR3: CASSLKDNEQFF

D: TRBD1
length: 15
size: .
J: TRBJ1-1
V: TRBV11-2
DNA: TGTGCCAGCAGCTCGGGACAGTGGACGAACACTGAAGCTTTCTTT
CDR3: CASSSGQWTNTEAFF

D: .
length: 16
size: .
J: TRBJ2-5
V: TRBV7-9
DNA: TGTGCCAGCAGCTTAGATGGAGGCAGGGGAAGCGAGACCCAGTACTTC
CDR3: CASSLDGGRGSETQYF

D: .
length: 14
size: few
J: TRBJ1-3
V: TRBV6-5
DNA: TGTGCCAGCAGTAGGACAGAGAAAGGAAACACCATATATTTT
CDR3: CASSRTEKGNTIYF

D: .
length: 12
size: .
J: TRBJ2-7
V: TRBV5-7
DNA: TGTGCCAGCAGCTTGAGAGCCTACGAGCAGTACTTC
CDR3: CASSLRAYEQYF

D: TRBD1
length: 13
size: .
J: TRBJ2-1
V: TRBV27
DNA: TGTGCCAGCAGCAAAGACAGGGCTGGTGAGCAGTTCTTC
CDR3: CASSKDRAGEQFF

D: TRBD1
length: 15
size: .
J: TRBJ2-3
V: TRBV19
DNA: TGTGCCAGTAGTATTAGGGGACAGACCACAGATACGCAGTATTTT
CDR3: CASSIRGQTTDTQYF

D: .
length: 15
size: .
J: TRBJ2-2
V: TRBV11-2
DNA: TGTGCCAGCAGCTTACGGCTAGATAACACCGGGGAGCTGTTTTTT
CDR3: CASSLRLDNTGELFF

D: TRBD1
length: 15
size: .
J: TRBJ2-2
V: TRBV2
DNA: TGTGCCAGCATAGGGAGACAGGGGTACACCGGGGAGCTGTTTTTT
CDR3: CASIGRQGYTGELFF

D: .
length: 15
size: few
J: TRBJ1-2
V: TRBV15
DNA: TGTGCCACCAGCAGAGATATGGGACAAACCTTCTTCTACACCTTC
CDR3: CATSRDMGQTFFYTF

D: .
length: 14
size: .
J: TRBJ2-1
V: TRBV7-9
DNA: TGTGCCAGCAGCCTAGTAGACAGCTACAATGAGCAGTTCTTC
CDR3: CASSLVDSYNEQFF

D: .
length: 19
size: .
J: TRBJ2-3
V: TRBV11-2
DNA: TGTGCCAGCAGCTTAGCCATGCTCGGGGGGCGCAAAACAACAGATACGCAGTATTTT
CDR3: CASSLAMLGGRKTTDTQYF

D: .
length: 11
size: .
J: TRBJ2-5
V: TRBV2
DNA: TGTGCCAGCAGATTCCAAGAGACCCAGTACTTC
CDR3: CASRFQETQYF

D: .
length: 14
size: .
J: TRBJ1-3
V: TRBV5-1
DNA: TGCGCCAGCAGTCCGGGTCACTCTGGAAACACCATATATTTT
CDR3: CASSPGHSGNTIYF

D: .
length: 13
size: .
J: TRBJ1-5
V: TRBV13
DNA: TGTGCCAGCAGCGCGTCAAGCAATCAGCCCCAGCATTTT
CDR3: CASSASSNQPQHF

D: .
length: 11
size: .
J: TRBJ1-2
V: TRBV2
DNA: TGTGCCAGCAGCCTGAGGGACCGTTACACCTTC
CDR3: CASSLRDRYTF

D: .
length: 14
size: .
J: TRBJ1-4
V: TRBV18
DNA: TGTGCCAGCTCACCGGGGAGGGTGGATGAAAAACTGTTTTTT
CDR3: CASSPGRVDEKLFF

D: TRBD2
length: 15
size: .
J: TRBJ2-2
V: TRBV5-1
DNA: TGCGCCAGCAGCGAGCGGGGGGCGAACACCGGGGAGCTGTTTTTT
CDR3: CASSERGANTGELFF

D: .
length: 15
size: .
J: TRBJ1-2
V: TRBV14
DNA: TGTGCCAGCAGCCAAGGGATAGGGGAGTTCTATGGCTACACCTTC
CDR3: CASSQGIGEFYGYTF

D: TRBD2
length: 16
size: .
J: TRBJ2-1
V: TRBV5-1
DNA: TGCGCCAGCAGCAACTCCGGGACTAGCGGGGCTAATGAGCAGTTCTTC
CDR3: CASSNSGTSGANEQFF

D: .
length: 15
size: .
J: TRBJ2-6
V: TRBV6-5
DNA: TGTGCCAGCAGGGGAACTTACTCTGGGGCCAACGTCCTGACTTTC
CDR3: CASRGTYSGANVLTF

D: .
length: 14
size: few
J: TRBJ1-1
V: TRBV9
DNA: TGTGCCAGCAGTGCACGCGAAGGGGATACTGAAGCTTTCTTT
CDR3: CASSAREGDTEAFF